The TCR beta chain described here comes from a study of CD8 T cells in ankylosing spondylitis. Regarding the study as a whole: The study identified a TCR beta motif of roughly eight highly homologous variants that appeared characteristic of ankylosing spondylitis blood. Disease-linked clones, CD8+, were relatively rare in peripheral blood.

In TCRdb, the 5' RACE reads were re-called with MiXCR into one record per CDR3 protein. Of nearly 250,000 distinct CDR3 sequences listed, more than 25% are singletons. Regarding this clonotype: The antigen remains undetermined.

The CDR3 spans 12 residues. Per the germline V gene, CDR1 is DFQATT and CDR2 is SNEGSKA (reference sequence). The ends lost 8 bases at V and 1 base at J; junction bases unmatched: 3. Material for sequencing was blood, either unsorted or a sorted T cell fraction (not recorded which). The chain couples TRBV20-1 to TRBJ2-3; 7 nucleotides match TRBD2. The TCR comes from a male donor with ankylosing spondylitis or in good health (not recorded which). The CDR3 spells CSLRGGTDTQYF. In DNA, the CDR3 is TGCAGTCTACGGGGGGGCACAGATACGCAGTATTTT.